This T cell receptor beta chain is from a study of response to subunit inactivated influenza vaccine. Findings and caveats of the study: Each seasonal influenza vaccination recruits few new T cells, the authors suggested.

TCRdb analysed the RT-PCR reads with MiXCR anew, one entry per CDR3 protein. The data show around 710,000 distinct CDR3 sequences, 11% to 15% seen once. This clonotype was seen only a few times. What it recognizes is unknown. The CDR3 has 16 residues. V shed 4 bases and J 2 bases; nucleotides not matched to a gene: 5. The germline V gene has CDR1 LGHDT and CDR2 YNNKEL (reference sequence). The gene calls are TRBV3-1 and TRBJ2-3, with 11 nucleotides matching TRBD2. Sequenced material: PBMCs from blood, taken around two weeks before vaccination. The source is a man aged 45-65 years who received an inactivated influenza vaccine. CDR3 in amino acids: CASSLTSGRATDTQYF. The CDR3 DNA follows: TGTGCCAGCAGCCTAACTAGCGGGAGAGCCACAGATACGCAGTATTTT.